These 29 T cell receptor beta chains were all obtained from the same sample, sequenced in a study of shared clonotypes between healthy human individuals. Clones were sequenced by immunoSEQ multiplex PCR, and TCRdb holds only the in-frame ones, with some missing. The sample has 1,100,000 or so clones; roughly 74% are singletons. Material: memory CD4+ T cells from PBMCs. Subset given: CD45RA-negative fraction. The receptors derive from a man aged 18 to 29 in good health. Some clones in this sample may be carry-over from other donors' samples.

Here the CDR3 reads CASSRRDEQYF. The CDR3 nucleotides are TGTGCCAGTAGCCGGAGAGACGAGCAGTACTTC. The V and J genes are TRBV19 and TRBJ2-7; no definite D call. Trimming took 6 bases from V and 5 from J, leaving 8 bases between them. The CDR3 consists of 11 residues. Germline lookup yields CDR1 LNHDA and CDR2 SQIVND (reference sequence).

The chain recombines TRBV19 with TRBJ2-2; D is perhaps TRBD1 (5 bases). The CDR3 contains 16 residues. V was clipped by 2 bases and J by 4 bases, with 14 bases between them. Germline lookup yields CDR1 LNHDA and CDR2 SQIVND (reference sequence). The CDR3 protein is CASSINGRRVTGELFF. DNA for the CDR3: TGTGCCAGTAGTATAAACGGTCGCAGGGTCACCGGGGAGCTGTTTTTT.

J is TRBJ2-5 and V is TRBV7-9, with D tentatively TRBD2 (5 bases). The germline CDR1 and CDR2 sequences are SEHNR and FQNEAQ (reference sequence). The CDR3 loop spans 13 amino acids. Between the trimmed V and J ends, which lost 8 bases and 4 bases, there was a span of 14 bases. The CDR3 spells CASAQLGRETQYF. The CDR3 bases are TGTGCCAGCGCACAACTAGGGAGAGAGACCCAGTACTTC.

The chain carries TRBV5-5 and TRBJ1-2; 11 bases fit TRBD1. The CDR3 runs to 18 residues. V was clipped by 1 base and J by 0 bases; unmatched bases: 8. CDR1 and CDR2 (germline): SGHKS, YYEKEE (reference sequence). The CDR3 here is CASSLFGTGGTANYGYTF. The CDR3 nucleotides read TGTGCCAGCAGCTTGTTCGGGACAGGGGGAACAGCTAACTATGGCTACACCTTC.

V and J are TRBV10-3 and TRBJ2-7; 10 positions agree with TRBD2. There are 15 residues in the CDR3. Trimming at V came to 6 bases and at J to 8 bases, leaving 13 bases not matched to a gene. Germline lookup yields CDR1 ENHRY and CDR2 SYGVKD. CDR3 residues: CAISQAGGSFGKQYF. For the CDR3, the DNA is TGTGCCATCAGCCAAGCGGGAGGGTCCTTTGGAAAGCAGTACTTC.

V is TRBV7-3 and J is TRBJ2-5, with 9 positions matching TRBD1. Trimming cost V 5 bases and J 2 bases; bases outside gene matches: 3. This CDR3 has 14 residues. Germline V gives CDR1 SGHTA, CDR2 FQGTGA. CDR3 region: CASSTDRGQETQYF. The CDR3 coding sequence is TGTGCCAGCAGCACTGACAGGGGGCAAGAGACCCAGTACTTC. The variable domain in full, completed from reference TRBV7-3 and TRBJ2-5, reads GAGVSQTPSNKVTEKGKYVELRCDPISGHTALYWYRQSLGQGPEFLIYFQGTGAADDSGLPNDRFFAVRPEGSVSTLKIQRTERGDSAVYLCASSTDRGQETQYFGPGTRLLVL.

The genes are TRBV28 and TRBJ2-7; no definite D call. The CDR3 covers 15 residues. V lost 3 bases to trimming and J lost 2 bases, with 14 bases between them. Germline-derived CDR1 and CDR2 are MDHEN and SYDVKM. The CDR3: CASSFVEQLTYEQYF. CDR3 sequence (DNA): TGTGCCAGCAGTTTCGTTGAGCAGCTTACCTACGAGCAGTACTTC.

The chain is built from TRBV28 and TRBJ1-5, with TRBD1 identical over 12 bases. Germline V gene sequence: CDR1 MDHEN, CDR2 SYDVKM. The CDR3 runs 15 residues. V trimming: 7 bases; J trimming: 7 bases; junction bases outside the gene matches: 8. CDR3 DNA sequence: TGTGCCAGCATCTTAAGGGACAGGGGGCGGCAGCCCCAGCATTTT. Translated, it gives CASILRDRGRQPQHF.

The chain employs TRBV6-4 and TRBJ2-3; no clear D. The length of the CDR3 is 13 residues. From germline, CDR1 is MRHNA and CDR2 SNTAGT. V lost 6 bases to trimming and J lost 6 bases, with 13 bases between them. The CDR3 is CASSVTWSDTQYF. The CDR3 DNA reads TGTGCCAGCAGCGTTACCTGGTCGGATACGCAGTATTTT.

The chain has TRBV19 and TRBJ1-1; TRBD1 is a possible D gene (5 bases). The CDR3 totals 12 residues. V was pared by 4 bases and J by 8 bases, with 11 bases between. CDR1 and CDR2 (germline): LNHDA, SQIVND (reference sequence). Here the CDR3 DNA reads TGTGCCAGTAGTACGTTTGGGGGGGAAGCTTTCTTT. Encoded protein: CASSTFGGEAFF.

This clone showed up just a few times. The J gene is TRBJ1-2, the V gene TRBV27, with TRBD1 as a possible D gene (5 bases). V dropped 3 bases and J dropped 14 bases, with 22 bases sitting between them. This CDR3 spans 14 amino acids. Germline loops: CDR1 MNHEY, CDR2 SMNVEV (reference sequence). CDR3 coding DNA: TGTGCCAGCAGTTTTATACGCAAAGGGACCGCGGAAACCTTC. This codes for CASSFIRKGTAETF.

The rearrangement links TRBV30 to TRBJ1-5; no clear D gene. The V end was cut by 7 bases, the J end by 2 bases, with 12 bases between. From germline, CDR1 is GTSNPN and CDR2 SVGIG (reference sequence). The CDR3 covers 13 residues. In DNA form, the CDR3 reads TGTGCCTATGCCCTGCGTGGCAATCAGCCCCAGCATTTT. Translation: CAYALRGNQPQHF.

The chain employs TRBV29-1 and TRBJ2-5; 7 positions match TRBD2. V lost 6 bases to trimming and J lost 5 bases; unmatched junction nucleotides: 18. The CDR3 contains 16 residues. Germline loops: CDR1 SQVTM, CDR2 ANQGSEA. The CDR3 protein is CSVVLQARVGGETQYF. DNA for the CDR3: TGCAGCGTCGTCCTACAGGCGAGAGTGGGGGGGGAGACCCAGTACTTC.

The rearrangement uses TRBV19 and TRBJ1-3; unclear D gene. The CDR3 totals 13 residues. V was clipped by 4 bases and J by 7 bases, with 11 bases between them. CDR1 is LNHDA, CDR2 SQIVND, per germline (reference sequence). The CDR3 DNA is TGTGCCAGTAGTACGTCGCTGGGCAACACCATATATTTT. This gives the protein CASSTSLGNTIYF.

This CDR3 reads CASTFDRGEIDTQYF. The CDR3 DNA follows: TGTGCCAGCACCTTCGACAGGGGGGAAATCGATACGCAGTATTTT. The chain recombines TRBV7-2 with TRBJ2-3; 9 nucleotides match TRBD1. Germline trimming cut 7 bases from V and 6 bases from J; bases unmatched to any gene: 11. Per the germline V gene, CDR1 is SGHTA and CDR2 is FQGNSA. The CDR3 sequence is 15 residues long.

V is TRBV19 and J is TRBJ2-7; maybe TRBD1 (6 bases). This CDR3 is built from 15 residues. V dropped 3 bases and J dropped 0 bases, with 12 bases sitting between them. Germline values: CDR1 LNHDA, CDR2 SQIVND (reference sequence). The CDR3 DNA is TGTGCCAGTAGTATGCAGGGGTTTAGCTCCTACGAGCAGTACTTC. This sequence encodes CASSMQGFSSYEQYF.

This clone was seen just once. This rearrangement joins TRBV5-1 to TRBJ1-2; D possibly corresponds to TRBD1 (6 bases). The germline V gene encodes CDR1 SGHRS and CDR2 YFSETQ. Deletions cut 3 bases from V and 2 bases from J, with 14 bases between. CDR3 length: 15 residues. CDR3 sequence: CASSSLARGNYGYTF. As DNA, the CDR3 is TGCGCCAGCAGCTCCTTGGCCAGGGGCAACTATGGCTACACCTTC.

This clone was observed once. The CDR3 here is CASSLLPVPGRTFF. The CDR3 DNA reads as TGTGCCAGCAGCTTACTCCCGGTTCCCGGCCGAACTTTCTTT. The chain has TRBV7-9 and TRBJ1-1; no clear D gene. Germline assignment: CDR1 SEHNR and CDR2 FQNEAQ (reference sequence). The CDR3 covers 14 residues. Trimming took 2 bases from V and 12 from J, leaving 19 bases between them. The full variable domain, rest sourced from reference TRBV7-9 and TRBJ1-1, is DTGVSQNPRHKITKRGQNVTFRCDPISEHNRLYWYRQTLGQGPEFLTYFQNEAQLEKSRLLSDRFSAERPKGSFSTLEIQRTEQGDSAMYLCASSLLPVPGRTFFGQGTRLTVV.

This clone was observed a handful of times. The rearrangement links TRBV21-1 to TRBJ2-3; TRBD2 is the table's D call, not checked against the DNA. TRBV21-1 is tagged as a pseudogene. The CDR3 is 15 residues long. The CDR3 spells CASSKVAGPEDTQYF. The DNA for the CDR3 is TGTGCCAGCAGCAAAGTTGCGGGTCCCGAGGATACGCAGTATTTT.

J is TRBJ2-5 and V is TRBV4-2, with a possible D match to TRBD2 (6 bases). CDR1 is LGHNA, CDR2 YNFKEQ, per germline. The CDR3 is 18 residues long. Between the trimmed V and J ends, which lost 5 bases and 2 bases, there was a span of 24 bases. The CDR3 region is CASSLSGTEGSGQETQYF. CDR3 nucleotide sequence: TGTGCCAGCAGCTTATCCGGGACGGAGGGTAGTGGGCAAGAGACCCAGTACTTC.

The V and J genes are TRBV19 and TRBJ1-5, with 7 bases lining up with TRBD1. CDR3 length equals 14 residues. The germline V gene has CDR1 LNHDA and CDR2 SQIVND (reference sequence). The ends lost 5 bases at V and 4 bases at J; junction bases unmatched: 5. This CDR3 reads CASSPYRGNQPQHF. Written as DNA, the CDR3 is TGTGCCAGTAGTCCCTACAGGGGAAATCAGCCCCAGCATTTT. The whole variable domain, remainder taken from reference TRBV19 and TRBJ1-5, is DGGITQSPKYLFRKEGQNVTLSCEQNLNHDAMYWYRQDPGQGLRLIYYSQIVNDFQKGDIAEGYSVSREKKESFPLTVTSAQKNPTAFYLCASSPYRGNQPQHFGDGTRLSIL.

This clone was seen more than once but under ten times. The gene calls are TRBV28 and TRBJ1-5; D might be TRBD1 (5 bases). V lost 2 bases and J 7 bases, leaving 15 bases between the germline ends. The germline V gene encodes CDR1 MDHEN and CDR2 SYDVKM. This CDR3 spans 15 amino acids. DNA of the CDR3: TGTGCCAGCAGTTTAGGGGCCAGGGAAGACCAGCCCCAGCATTTT. It translates to CASSLGAREDQPQHF. Full variable domain (rest looked up from reference TRBV28 and TRBJ1-5): DVKVTQSSRYLVKRTGEKVFLECVQDMDHENMFWYRQDPGLGLRLIYFSYDVKMKEKGDIPEGYSVSREKKERFSLILESASTNQTSMYLCASSLGAREDQPQHFGDGTRLSIL.

The rearrangement joins TRBV30 to TRBJ2-3; TRBD2 matches at 8 bases. J lost 0 bases, V lost 8 bases, and 4 bases had no gene match. CDR3 length equals 13 residues. CDR1 is GTSNPN, CDR2 SVGIG, per germline (reference sequence). The DNA for the CDR3 is TGTGCCGGTACTAGCGGTAGCACAGATACGCAGTATTTT. It is translated as CAGTSGSTDTQYF.

The chain carries TRBV6-5 and TRBJ2-4; D remains unclear. CDR1 is MNHEY, CDR2 SVGAGI, per germline. V lost 2 bases and J 8 bases, leaving 10 bases between the germline ends. This CDR3 contains 13 residues. CDR3 sequence (DNA): TGTGCCAGCAGTTACAATCTTGGAGACATTCAGTACTTC. It translates to CASSYNLGDIQYF.

This chain joins TRBV30 and TRBJ2-2; a weak D match, TRBD1 (6 bases). Trimming pared 3 bases from V and 6 bases from J, leaving 17 bases between. The CDR3 loop spans 15 amino acids. Germline V CDR1 and CDR2: GTSNPN, SVGIG (reference sequence). CDR3 region: CAWRALQQGAGELFF. The CDR3 DNA reads as TGTGCCTGGAGAGCGCTTCAACAGGGAGCCGGGGAGCTGTTTTTT.

This chain joins TRBV5-1 and TRBJ2-7; D perhaps matches TRBD1 (5 bases). Germline CDR1 SGHRS, CDR2 YFSETQ. The V gene lost 0 bases and the J gene lost 2 bases, with 18 bases spanning the gap. The CDR3 is made up of 17 amino acids. The CDR3 sequence: CASSLAWAGPTPYEQYF. The DNA for the CDR3 is TGCGCCAGCAGCTTGGCCTGGGCAGGGCCCACCCCCTACGAGCAGTACTTC.

This clone showed up just a few times. The chain couples TRBV4-3 to TRBJ2-1; a weak D match, TRBD1 (5 bases). With 1 base removed from V and 0 bases from J, the gap between germline ends came to 7 bases. CDR1 and CDR2 (germline): LGHNA, YSLEER. The CDR3 spans 15 residues. The chain's CDR3 is CASSQGTSSYNEQFF. CDR3 sequence (DNA): TGCGCCAGCAGCCAAGGGACAAGCTCCTACAATGAGCAGTTCTTC.

This clone was seen a handful of times. Other nucleotide sequences from this sample produce the same CDR3. This sequence joins TRBV7-9 and TRBJ1-5; the D gene is possibly TRBD1 (6 bases). The CDR3 totals 13 residues. V lost 2 bases and J lost 4, with 6 bases in between. From germline, CDR1 is SEHNR and CDR2 FQNEAQ (reference sequence). The CDR3 DNA reads as TGTGCCAGCAGCTTACAGGGGAATCAGCCCCAGCATTTT. Protein: CASSLQGNQPQHF.

The chain recombines TRBV6-5 with TRBJ2-1; D might be TRBD2 (5 bases). Trimming took off 6 bases at V and 0 bases at J, with 9 bases between the two ends. Germline CDR1 MNHEY, CDR2 SVGAGI. The length of the CDR3 is 14 residues. CDR3 sequence (DNA): TGTGCCAGCAGGAAAGAGGGCTCCTACAATGAGCAGTTCTTC. It is translated as CASRKEGSYNEQFF.